The present TCR beta chain was sequenced within a study of blood T cell repertoires in COVID-19. Study-wide background: Donors in the United States, Italy and Spain gave samples during acute or convalescent COVID-19.

The study recruited exposed participants who had met a COVID-19 case within 2 weeks before entry. Libraries were prepared by immunoSEQ multiplex PCR; TCRdb keeps only in-frame clonotypes and omits some of them. The table lists around 250,000 clones, approximately 88% of them singletons, with around 3.1% in the top ten. Looked up from germline, CDR1 is SGHTA and CDR2 is FQGTGA. The CDR3 has 10 residues. V lost 3 bases, J lost 10 bases, and 4 bases lay in between. This receptor was identified in a woman between 35 and 50 years old who had been exposed to COVID-19. The sequencing sample was made of PBMCs or T cells enriched from blood (not recorded which). The chain employs TRBV7-3 and TRBJ2-1; D is unresolved. CDR3 DNA sequence: TGTGCCAGCAGCTTCCCGGAGCAGTTCTTC. Protein: CASSFPEQFF.